This record looks at one TCR beta chain sequence and its context. The antigen is undetermined. The germline CDR1 and CDR2 sequences are SGHDT and YYEEEE. V was pared by 2 bases and J by 0 bases, with 23 bases between. This CDR3 has 19 residues. This table comes from immunoSEQ multiplex PCR, and its TCRdb copy is limited to in-frame clones, with some not included. Here the sample spans around 50,000 clones, around nine tenths being singletons. This entry is derived from a study of T cells after posttransplantation cyclophosphamide. Study-level findings and limits: Recipient CMV seropositivity and CMV reactivation strongly tracked TRB clonality. Later post-transplant blood repertoires were often dominated by donor CD8+ memory clones. TRB overlap between skin or GI tissue T cells and blood was limited.

The receptor's source is a woman aged 45-60 years in good health and a related stem cell transplant donor. The chain is built from TRBV5-6 and TRBJ1-1; possible D gene TRBD1, 6 bases. Source material: PBMCs. DNA of the CDR3: TGTGCCAGCAGCTTTAGAGTCGGGCCGACAGGAAGGATGAACACTGAAGCTTTCTTT. Its translation is CASSFRVGPTGRMNTEAFF. The entire variable domain, with the rest obtained from reference TRBV5-6 and TRBJ1-1, is as follows: DAGVTQSPTHLIKTRGQQVTLRCSPKSGHDTVSWYQQALGQGPQFIFQYYEEEERQRGNFPDRFSGHQFPNYSSELNVNALLLGDSALYLCASSFRVGPTGRMNTEAFFGQGTRLTVV.